A single sample gave rise to the 20 T cell receptor beta chains below, sequenced in a study of cytomegalovirus exposure and HLA in healthy donors. The PCR had 60 Vbeta and 13 Jbeta primers. Sequencing used immunoSEQ multiplex PCR; TCRdb keeps in-frame clones, though not all of them. This table has about 160,000 clones, 77% appearing once. Sequenced: PBMCs. These receptors all come from a man aged 50 to 59 in good health and CMV-seropositive.

This clone was observed a few times. The gene calls are TRBV30 and TRBJ2-5; 7 positions match TRBD2. The J call is uncertain, as TRBJ2-7 better fits the DNA end. Germline V gene sequence: CDR1 GTSNPN, CDR2 SVGIG (reference sequence). The CDR3 is 13 amino acids. For the CDR3, the DNA is TGTGCCTGGAGGGGGGGGATCCGAAACGAGCAGTACTTC. This encodes CAWRGGIRNEQYF.

The chain links TRBV9 to TRBJ2-2, with 10 bases that match TRBD2. Germline V gives CDR1 SGDLS, CDR2 YYNGEE. With V trimmed by 0 bases and J by 3 bases, 5 bases remained unmatched. The CDR3 contains 17 residues. The DNA of the CDR3 is TGTGCCAGCAGCGTAGCTAGCGGGGGTTGGGACACCGGGGAGCTGTTTTTT. Amino acid sequence: CASSVASGGWDTGELFF.

The chain combines TRBV18 with TRBJ1-5; 7 bases line up with TRBD1. CDR3 length: 13 residues. V shed 4 bases, J shed 4 bases, and the junction held 1 base outside the gene matches. Germline-derived CDR1 and CDR2 are KGHSH and LQKENI. The CDR3 region has the DNA TGTGCCAGCTCACAGGACAGGAATCAGCCCCAGCATTTT. This codes for CASSQDRNQPQHF.

The chain is built from TRBV27 and TRBJ2-1; D is possibly TRBD1 (6 bases). Trimming removed 2 bases at V and 1 base at J, with 12 bases between. CDR3 length equals 16 residues. Germline assignment: CDR1 MNHEY and CDR2 SMNVEV (reference sequence). The CDR3: CASSLIGGESYNEQFF. The DNA for the CDR3 is TGTGCCAGCAGTTTAATAGGGGGTGAGTCCTACAATGAGCAGTTCTTC.

The J gene is TRBJ1-4, the V gene TRBV7-2; weak D call: TRBD1 (6 bases). V lost 6 bases and J 14 bases, leaving 19 bases between the germline ends. Per the germline V gene, CDR1 is SGHTA and CDR2 is FQGNSA. CDR3 length: 13 amino acids. CDR3 DNA sequence: TGTGCCAGCAGGACCGGTGCCCCCGGACAGCTGTTTTTT. This translates into CASRTGAPGQLFF.

Regarding this clone: Within the sample, other DNA sequences also encode this same CDR3. The V and J genes are TRBV7-2 and TRBJ1-3; D is possibly TRBD1 (6 bases). The ends were cut back, 1 base at V and 4 bases at J, with 8 bases in the middle. CDR1 SGHTA and CDR2 FQGNSA come from the germline V gene. The CDR3 sequence is 14 residues long. The CDR3 is CASSLGGPGNTIYF. CDR3 nucleotides: TGTGCCAGCAGCTTAGGGGGGCCCGGAAACACCATATATTTT.

The J gene is TRBJ1-4, the V gene TRBV15; perhaps TRBD1 as D (5 bases). Between the trimmed V and J ends, which lost 0 bases and 2 bases, there was a span of 7 bases. There are 15 residues in the CDR3. The germline CDR1 and CDR2 sequences are LNHNV and YYDKDF (reference sequence). The CDR3 DNA follows: TGTGCCACCAGCAGAGATAAGGGGACTAATGAAAAACTGTTTTTT. It translates to CATSRDKGTNEKLFF.

This chain joins TRBV19 and TRBJ1-6; possible D gene TRBD1, 5 bases. Trimming removed 3 bases from V and 7 bases from J, with 13 bases in between. This CDR3 has 15 residues. Germline loops: CDR1 LNHDA, CDR2 SQIVND (reference sequence). In DNA form, the CDR3 reads TGTGCCAGTAGTATTGTGGAGGGGCAAAATTCACCCCTCCACTTT. Amino acids: CASSIVEGQNSPLHF.

V and J are TRBV10-3 and TRBJ2-7; 7 bases agree with TRBD1. The ends lost 7 bases at V and 3 bases at J; junction bases unmatched: 6. The CDR3 loop spans 13 amino acids. Germline-derived CDR1 and CDR2 are ENHRY and SYGVKD. This chain's CDR3 is CAITGTENYEQYF. The CDR3 DNA reads as TGTGCCATCACCGGGACAGAAAACTACGAGCAGTACTTC.

The V gene is TRBV28, the J gene TRBJ1-3, with D tentatively TRBD1 (5 bases). CDR1 is MDHEN, CDR2 SYDVKM, per germline. This CDR3 contains 14 residues. The V end lost 4 bases, the J end lost 0 bases, and 7 bases lay between the germline ends. The CDR3 spells CASSWGDSGNTIYF. As DNA, the CDR3 is TGTGCCAGCAGTTGGGGCGACTCTGGAAACACCATATATTTT. The full variable domain, with the rest looked up from reference TRBV28 and TRBJ1-3, is DVKVTQSSRYLVKRTGEKVFLECVQDMDHENMFWYRQDPGLGLRLIYFSYDVKMKEKGDIPEGYSVSREKKERFSLILESASTNQTSMYLCASSWGDSGNTIYFGEGSWLTVV.

V gene TRBV27 combines with J gene TRBJ2-5; 8 bases fit TRBD2. Germline CDR1 is MNHEY and CDR2 is SMNVEV (reference sequence). The CDR3 sequence is 14 residues long. V shed 2 bases and J 4 bases; nucleotides not matched to a gene: 3. The CDR3 loop is CASSLTGGPETQYF. DNA of the CDR3: TGTGCCAGCAGTTTAACGGGGGGGCCAGAGACCCAGTACTTC.

The chain has TRBV4-3 and TRBJ2-1; 9 bases are shared with TRBD1. CDR3 length equals 16 residues. The germline CDR1 and CDR2 sequences are LGHNA and YSLEER. V gave up 3 bases and J gave up 1 base; unmatched junction bases: 4. CDR3 amino acids: CASSHPGTGSYNEQFF. DNA of the CDR3: TGCGCCAGCAGCCATCCCGGGACAGGGTCCTACAATGAGCAGTTCTTC.

The chain joins TRBV30 to TRBJ1-5; D not certain. The CDR3 is made up of 15 amino acids. Germline CDR1 and CDR2: GTSNPN and SVGIG (reference sequence). Trimming removed 0 bases at V and 6 bases at J, with 15 bases between. Here the CDR3 reads CAWSVLRHLGQPQHF. The CDR3, as DNA: TGTGCCTGGAGTGTACTGCGACATCTGGGTCAGCCCCAGCATTTT.

CDR3 DNA: TGTGCCAGCAGCCAAGGTCCCGGGACAGGGGCCCGGGGCTACGAGCAGTACTTC. Protein product: CASSQGPGTGARGYEQYF. The rearrangement links TRBV14 to TRBJ2-7; 10 bases map to TRBD1. The J segment lost 3 bases and the V segment lost 1 base, leaving 12 bases of the junction unmatched. The CDR3 loop spans 18 amino acids. Germline values: CDR1 SGHDN, CDR2 FVKESK. The full variable domain, in which reference TRBV14 and TRBJ2-7 provide the parts outside the CDR3, is EAGVTQFPSHSVIEKGQTVTLRCDPISGHDNLYWYRRVMGKEIKFLLHFVKESKQDESGMPNNRFLAERTGGTYSTLKVQPAELEDSGVYFCASSQGPGTGARGYEQYFGPGTRLTVT.

The chain carries TRBV5-1 and TRBJ1-1, with TRBD1 identical over 9 bases. The germline CDR1 and CDR2 sequences are SGHRS and YFSETQ. There are 15 residues in the CDR3. With V trimmed by 4 bases and J by 4 bases, 8 bases remained unmatched. CDR3 loop: CASSPGQGGVTEAFF. The DNA of the CDR3 is TGCGCCAGCAGCCCGGGACAGGGTGGTGTCACTGAAGCTTTCTTT.

The chain combines TRBV19 with TRBJ1-3; the D gene is possibly TRBD1 (5 bases). This CDR3 has 15 residues. Trimming removed 4 bases from V and 2 bases from J, with 12 bases in between. CDR1 LNHDA and CDR2 SQIVND come from the germline V gene (reference sequence). CDR3 nucleotide sequence: TGTGCCAGTAGTACCGCAGGGATCGCTGGAAACACCATATATTTT. This sequence encodes CASSTAGIAGNTIYF.

The chain joins TRBV5-1 to TRBJ2-1; D may be TRBD1 (5 bases). This CDR3 region has 14 residues. The germline V gene encodes CDR1 SGHRS and CDR2 YFSETQ. The V gene lost 1 base and the J gene lost 2 bases, with 7 bases spanning the gap. Here the CDR3 DNA reads TGCGCCAGCAGCTTGTCAGGGACCTACAATGAGCAGTTCTTC. Its protein product is CASSLSGTYNEQFF.

The V and J genes are TRBV4-3 and TRBJ2-3; D might be TRBD1 (7 bases). Germline V gene lookup returns CDR1 LGHNA and CDR2 YSLEER. This CDR3 has 16 residues. Deletions cut 3 bases from V and 6 bases from J, with 19 bases between. The CDR3 DNA is TGCGCCAGCAGCCACCTGGGGGGACAGTTAGGTGATACGCAGTATTTT. This sequence encodes CASSHLGGQLGDTQYF.

In this sample, this clone turned up a few times. V and J are TRBV5-6 and TRBJ1-2; TRBD1 agrees at 7 bases. The V gene's germline CDR1 is SGHDT and CDR2 YYEEEE. V was pared by 3 bases and J by 5 bases, with 7 bases of the junction left unmatched. The CDR3 is 14 amino acids. The CDR3 protein is CASSWGQSPYGYTF. CDR3 coding DNA: TGTGCCAGCAGCTGGGGACAGTCTCCGTATGGCTACACCTTC.

The chain couples TRBV4-3 to TRBJ2-5; 8 nucleotides match TRBD2. Near its end, the DNA agrees better with TRBJ2-7, so the J call may be wrong. The germline V gene encodes CDR1 LGHNA and CDR2 YSLEER. The CDR3 is 13 residues long. CDR3 in amino acids: CASSPGGGYEQYF. The CDR3 region has the DNA TGCGCCAGCAGCCCGGGAGGGGGCTACGAGCAGTACTTC.